The 30 T cell receptor beta chains given below trace back to one sample, sequenced in a study of T cells after posttransplantation cyclophosphamide. Sequenced by immunoSEQ multiplex PCR; TCRdb stores in-frame clones only, minus some. The sample shows roughly 35,000 clones, none of them appearing just once. Sequences were obtained from PBMCs. The receptors shown here come from a girl between 5 and 17 years old in good health, CMV-negative, and a related stem cell transplant donor.

This clone was detected ten times or more. V usage is TRBV7-6 and J usage is TRBJ1-1; D gene uncertain. The CDR3 sequence is 16 residues long. V was pared by 1 base and J by 3 bases, with 15 bases between. The germline gives CDR1 SGHVS, CDR2 FNYEAQ. CDR3: CASSLGGGESYTEAFF. DNA of the CDR3: TGTGCCAGCAGCTTAGGGGGTGGGGAGTCTTACACTGAAGCTTTCTTT. Full variable domain (rest looked up from reference TRBV7-6 and TRBJ1-1): GAGVSQSPRYKVTKRGQDVALRCDPISGHVSLYWYRQALGQGPEFLTYFNYEAQQDKSGLPNDRFSAERPEGSISTLTIQRTEQRDSAMYRCASSLGGGESYTEAFFGQGTRLTVV.

The sample holds a few counts of this clone. The chain joins TRBV28 to TRBJ1-6, with D possibly matching TRBD1 (6 bases). The length of the CDR3 is 15 residues. Germline V lookup: CDR1 MDHEN, CDR2 SYDVKM. V lost 3 bases to trimming and J lost 5 bases, with 11 bases between them. CDR3 nucleotide sequence: TGTGCCAGCAGTTTTTCGACAGGAAATAATTCACCCCTCCACTTT. It yields the protein CASSFSTGNNSPLHF.

At least ten counts were recorded for this clone. The chain has TRBV4-1 and TRBJ2-7, with TRBD1 as a possible D gene (5 bases). From germline, CDR1 is MGHRA and CDR2 YSYEKL. V lost 0 bases to trimming and J lost 7 bases, with 10 bases between them. This CDR3 spans 13 amino acids. The CDR3 coding sequence is TGCGCCAGCAGCCAAGACAGGGCGTGGGAGCAGTACTTC. It translates to CASSQDRAWEQYF.

This clone was found many times. The chain carries TRBV30 and TRBJ2-7; D is possibly TRBD2 (5 bases). The CDR3 extends over 15 amino acids. Germline CDR1 reads GTSNPN; CDR2 reads SVGIG (reference sequence). CDR3 region: CACWNETEVSYEQYF. CDR3 nucleotide sequence: TGTGCTTGTTGGAACGAGACGGAGGTGTCCTACGAGCAGTACTTC. Full variable domain (outside the CDR3, taken from reference TRBV30 and TRBJ2-7): SQTIHQWPATLVQPVGSPLSLECTVEGTSNPNLYWYRQAAGRGLQLLFYSVGIGQISSEVPQNLSASRPQDRQFILSSKKLLLSDSGFYLCACWNETEVSYEQYFGPGTRLTVT.

The chain links TRBV7-9 to TRBJ2-1; TRBD2 aligns across 9 bases. The CDR3 extends over 17 amino acids. CDR1 and CDR2 (germline): SEHNR, FQNEAQ (reference sequence). V was clipped by 5 bases and J by 6 bases; unmatched bases: 14. The CDR3 DNA reads as TGTGCCAGCAGCCCCTCCCGGATGGGCGGGAGGGTCAATGAGCAGTTCTTC. Translated, it gives CASSPSRMGGRVNEQFF.

The V and J genes are TRBV6-1 and TRBJ2-7; D is unresolved. Germline CDR1 is MNHNS and CDR2 is SASEGT. Trimming took off 3 bases at V and 1 base at J, with 7 bases between the two ends. The CDR3 consists of 13 residues. The CDR3: CASSDPPSYEQYF. Written as DNA, the CDR3 is TGTGCCAGCAGTGACCCCCCTTCCTACGAGCAGTACTTC.

This clone was counted a few times. V gene TRBV6-1 combines with J gene TRBJ2-7; D might be TRBD1 (6 bases). The CDR3 contains 15 residues. The V end lost 3 bases, the J end lost 3 bases, and 15 bases lay between the germline ends. Germline lookup yields CDR1 MNHNS and CDR2 SASEGT. For the CDR3, the DNA is TGTGCCAGCAGTGATCACAGGGTAGTCTACTACGAGCAGTACTTC. Translation: CASSDHRVVYYEQYF.

Ten or more counts support this clone. The chain couples TRBV29-1 to TRBJ2-1; 9 bases line up with TRBD2. The junction had 4 bases not matched to a gene; V was cut back by 7 bases and J by 0 bases. This CDR3 comprises 14 residues. Germline V gene lookup returns CDR1 SQVTM and CDR2 ANQGSEA. The CDR3 reads CSDISGGSYNEQFF. In nucleotides, the CDR3 is TGCAGCGACATTAGCGGGGGCTCCTACAATGAGCAGTTCTTC.

This clone was observed at least ten times. This sequence joins TRBV14 and TRBJ2-7; D is unresolved. The CDR3 is 13 residues long. The germline CDR1 and CDR2 sequences are SGHDN and FVKESK. V was trimmed by 0 bases and J by 4 bases, leaving 7 bases between them. The CDR3 here is CASSQDFRYEQYF. The CDR3 DNA reads TGTGCCAGCAGCCAAGATTTTCGGTACGAGCAGTACTTC.

A few counts support this clone. This chain joins TRBV13 and TRBJ2-5; perhaps TRBD1 as D (6 bases). Germline CDR1 and CDR2: PRHDT and FYEKMQ (reference sequence). This CDR3 spans 16 amino acids. Trimming pared 1 base from V and 6 bases from J, leaving 18 bases between. This CDR3 reads CASSLEGRGGIKTQYF. In nucleotides, the CDR3 is TGTGCCAGCAGCTTAGAGGGCAGGGGTGGAATAAAGACCCAGTACTTC.

This clone was seen repeatedly, ten times or more. This chain joins TRBV28 and TRBJ1-1; no definite D call. The V end lost 2 bases, the J end lost 0 bases, and 10 bases lay between the germline ends. The CDR3 runs 15 residues. The germline gives CDR1 MDHEN, CDR2 SYDVKM. CDR3 protein: CASSLRVLVNTEAFF. The CDR3 coding sequence is TGTGCCAGCAGTTTACGGGTTCTGGTGAACACTGAAGCTTTCTTT. Full variable domain (outside the CDR3, taken from reference TRBV28 and TRBJ1-1): DVKVTQSSRYLVKRTGEKVFLECVQDMDHENMFWYRQDPGLGLRLIYFSYDVKMKEKGDIPEGYSVSREKKERFSLILESASTNQTSMYLCASSLRVLVNTEAFFGQGTRLTVV.

Ten or more counts support this clone. V gene TRBV5-6 combines with J gene TRBJ1-2, with 8 positions matching TRBD1. Germline trimming cut 2 bases from V and 8 bases from J; bases unmatched to any gene: 5. This CDR3 spans 13 amino acids. Germline V gives CDR1 SGHDT, CDR2 YYEEEE. CDR3 sequence (DNA): TGTGCCAGCAGCTTTGGTACAGGGGGGGGCTACACCTTC. It translates to CASSFGTGGGYTF. The full variable domain, rest sourced from reference TRBV5-6 and TRBJ1-2, is DAGVTQSPTHLIKTRGQQVTLRCSPKSGHDTVSWYQQALGQGPQFIFQYYEEEERQRGNFPDRFSGHQFPNYSSELNVNALLLGDSALYLCASSFGTGGGYTFGSGTRLTVV.

There are many counts of this clone. This rearrangement joins TRBV6-1 to TRBJ1-5, with D possibly TRBD1 on 6 matching bases. Trimming shortened V by 5 bases and J by 6 bases, and 14 bases separated the two germline ends. The CDR3 has 14 residues. The germline gives CDR1 MNHNS, CDR2 SASEGT. CDR3 in amino acids: CASSSQGPSQPQHF. The CDR3 DNA is TGTGCCAGCAGTTCACAGGGACCGAGTCAGCCCCAGCATTTT.

This clone was detected a few times. V and J are TRBV15 and TRBJ2-3; D gene unclear. Germline CDR1 is LNHNV and CDR2 is YYDKDF (reference sequence). V was pared by 0 bases and J by 6 bases, with 13 bases between. This CDR3 is built from 15 residues. The CDR3 DNA follows: TGTGCCACCAGCAGAGATCCAAACACCGGGGATACGCAGTATTTT. This translates into CATSRDPNTGDTQYF.

Many counts were recorded for this clone. The chain has TRBV18 and TRBJ2-7; 7 nucleotides line up with TRBD1. V lost 4 bases, J lost 3 bases, and 9 bases stayed unmatched. The CDR3 has 15 amino acids. CDR1 KGHSH and CDR2 LQKENI come from the germline V gene. The CDR3 region is CASSLKGDRDYEQYF. Written as DNA, the CDR3 is TGTGCCAGCTCACTGAAGGGGGACAGAGACTACGAGCAGTACTTC.

In its sample, this clone was seen many times. The chain employs TRBV19 and TRBJ1-5; TRBD1 matches at 7 bases. There are 15 residues in the CDR3. Looked up from germline, CDR1 is LNHDA and CDR2 is SQIVND (reference sequence). Trimming took 4 bases from V and 0 from J; bases not matched to a gene: 3. CDR3 sequence (DNA): TGTGCCAGTAGTAAGGGGGCAGGTAGCAATCAGCCCCAGCATTTT. It encodes CASSKGAGSNQPQHF.

This clone occurred many times. This chain's CDR3 is CASSSDRENPYEQYF. In DNA, the CDR3 is TGTGCCAGCAGCAGTGACAGGGAAAACCCCTACGAGCAGTACTTC. The V and J genes are TRBV5-4 and TRBJ2-7, with 7 bases lining up with TRBD1. There are 15 residues in the CDR3. Germline V gives CDR1 SGHNT, CDR2 YYREEE (reference sequence). V shed 4 bases and J 2 bases; nucleotides not matched to a gene: 9.

This clone was counted at least ten times. The chain couples TRBV10-3 to TRBJ1-1, with D possibly matching TRBD1 (6 bases). V was cut by 6 bases and J by 4 bases, with 15 bases left in between. The CDR3 sequence is 14 residues long. Germline CDR1 is ENHRY and CDR2 is SYGVKD. The chain's CDR3 is CAIRIQGGGTEAFF. DNA for the CDR3: TGTGCCATCAGGATACAGGGTGGGGGCACTGAAGCTTTCTTT.

At least ten counts were recorded for this clone. V usage is TRBV12-5 and J usage is TRBJ1-2; no definite D call. Per the germline V gene, CDR1 is LGHNT and CDR2 is FRNRAP. This CDR3 contains 13 residues. Trimming cost V 8 bases and J 8 bases, with 18 bases left between them. The CDR3 loop reads CASSPGGRHGYTF. CDR3 sequence (DNA): TGTGCTAGTAGCCCGGGAGGGCGGCACGGCTACACCTTC. Full variable domain (outside the CDR3, taken from reference TRBV12-5 and TRBJ1-2): DARVTQTPRHKVTEMGQEVTMRCQPILGHNTVFWYRQTMMQGLELLAYFRNRAPLDDSGMPKDRFSAEMPDATLATLKIQPSEPRDSAVYFCASSPGGRHGYTFGSGTRLTVV.

This clone was found a few times. A junction end diverges from the germline sequence, so it may reflect a read error. This chain connects TRBV6-5 to TRBJ2-7; perhaps TRBD1 as D (8 bases). Germline CDR1 reads MNHEY; CDR2 reads SVGAGI. The CDR3 loop spans 14 amino acids. CDR3 loop: CASAQGGFRYEQCF. CDR3 nucleotides: TGTGCCAGCGCACAGGGGGGGTTTCGTTACGAGCAGTGCTTC.

For the CDR3, the DNA is TGCGCCAGTAGAGTAGGGAGGGCGAACACCGGGGAGCTGTTTTTT. Its protein product is CASRVGRANTGELFF. The chain joins TRBV5-1 to TRBJ2-2; 7 bases fit TRBD2. Germline CDR1 and CDR2: SGHRS and YFSETQ. This CDR3 has 15 residues. With 8 bases clipped from V and 0 bases from J, the junction kept 7 bases outside the gene matches.

This clone has at least ten counts. The CDR3 DNA follows: TGTGCCAGCAGCATCCCGACAGGGGAGGGTTCTGGCTACACCTTC. Translated, it gives CASSIPTGEGSGYTF. The rearrangement joins TRBV7-9 to TRBJ1-2, with 8 bases that match TRBD1. V was clipped by 5 bases and J by 7 bases; unmatched bases: 12. The CDR3 covers 15 residues. Germline CDR1 reads SEHNR; CDR2 reads FQNEAQ (reference sequence).

This clone has at least ten counts. The rearrangement links TRBV4-1 to TRBJ2-7; 8 nucleotides agree with TRBD1. Looked up from germline, CDR1 is MGHRA and CDR2 is YSYEKL. J lost 3 bases, V lost 5 bases, and 6 bases had no gene match. The CDR3 has 14 amino acids. The CDR3 nucleotides are TGCGCCAGCAGCTACCGGGACAGGTTCTACGAGCAGTACTTC. Amino acids: CASSYRDRFYEQYF.

The rearrangement uses TRBV6-4 and TRBJ2-3; 10 nucleotides line up with TRBD2. CDR1 and CDR2 from the germline V gene are MRHNA and SNTAGT. Trimming took 2 bases from V and 3 from J; bases not matched to a gene: 8. This CDR3 is built from 17 residues. In DNA, the CDR3 is TGTGCCAGCAGTGACGAGATCAGCGGGGGGGGGACAGATACGCAGTATTTT. Protein: CASSDEISGGGTDTQYF.

This clone came up many times. This chain joins TRBV23-1 and TRBJ2-5, with 8 bases fitting TRBD1. TRBV23-1 is annotated as an ORF whose role is uncertain. CDR3 size: 13 residues. The V and J ends lost 6 bases and 2 bases, in that order; junction bases with no gene match: 2. The CDR3 is CASRQGDQETQYF. Here the CDR3 DNA reads TGCGCCAGCAGACAGGGGGATCAAGAGACCCAGTACTTC.

This clone has at least ten counts. The chain joins TRBV10-1 to TRBJ2-5; TRBD2 matches 9 bases. The CDR3 loop spans 15 amino acids. V lost 5 bases, J lost 7 bases, and 11 bases stayed unmatched. The germline V gene encodes CDR1 WNHNN and CDR2 SYGVQD (reference sequence). In DNA, the CDR3 is TGCGCCAGCAGTCCTACTAGCGGGCCTATGTTGACCCAGTACTTC. Translation: CASSPTSGPMLTQYF.

This clone was seen a handful of times. The chain joins TRBV27 to TRBJ2-7; D might be TRBD1 (5 bases). V shed 2 bases and J shed 4 bases, with 21 bases lying between them. Per the germline V gene, CDR1 is MNHEY and CDR2 is SMNVEV (reference sequence). The CDR3 covers 17 residues. The CDR3 reads CASSLTLLSGRDYEQYF. Here the CDR3 DNA reads TGTGCCAGCAGTTTAACCCTCCTCTCTGGCAGGGATTACGAGCAGTACTTC.

This clone was detected ten times or more. CDR3 loop: CASSLGAYEQYF. The CDR3 nucleotides read TGTGCCAGCAGCTTAGGGGCTTACGAGCAGTACTTC. The rearrangement joins TRBV7-2 to TRBJ2-7; unclear D gene. V was shortened by 1 base and J by 4 bases, with 5 bases between the two germline ends. Germline loops: CDR1 SGHTA, CDR2 FQGNSA. The CDR3 has 12 amino acids.

This clone was seen repeatedly, ten times or more. The chain links TRBV29-1 to TRBJ2-7, with 10 bases lining up with TRBD1. Trimming cost V 6 bases and J 5 bases; bases outside gene matches: 16. The CDR3 consists of 16 residues. CDR1 and CDR2 from the germline V gene are SQVTM and ANQGSEA. Here the CDR3 reads CSVTKPGQGGIHEQYF. CDR3 nucleotides: TGCAGCGTCACTAAGCCTGGACAGGGGGGAATCCACGAGCAGTACTTC.

This clone was counted at least ten times. V and J are TRBV6-1 and TRBJ1-2; D is unclear. This CDR3 is built from 13 residues. CDR1 is MNHNS, CDR2 SASEGT, per germline. Trimming removed 8 bases from V and 5 bases from J, with 15 bases in between. The CDR3 DNA reads as TGTGCCAGCGTCCTGGGCCAACCATATGGCTACACCTTC. This codes for CASVLGQPYGYTF.